This T cell receptor beta chain was sequenced in a study of shared clonotypes between healthy human individuals. Findings and limits, study-wide: Sampling used blood alone; tissue repertoires probably differ.

About this clone: Antigen unknown.

The CDR3 is made up of 12 amino acids. With 11 bases removed from V and 0 bases from J, the gap between germline ends came to 10 bases. CDR1 is SNHLY, CDR2 FYNNEI, per germline. CD8 cells classed as naive were CD45RO-negative and positively selected for CCR7, excluding terminally differentiated effector memory CD45RA+ cells. Donors included only healthy HIV-negative adults lacking recent acute infections or vaccinations. All donors were Caucasian adults living in Nashville, Tennessee. The data were produced by immunoSEQ multiplex PCR, yet TCRdb's version contains in-frame clones alone and is incomplete. This sample has around 2,000,000 clones; about 95% occur once, and the top ten carry around 1.2%.

This chain joins TRBV2 and TRBJ2-5; D remains ambiguous. Sequencing was done on a sample of naive CD8+ T cells sorted from blood. This receptor was taken from a man aged 18 to 30 in good health. As DNA, the CDR3 is TGTGCCGGTGTGCTGTACCAAGAGACCCAGTACTTC. This codes for CAGVLYQETQYF.